A single sample is the source of the 8 T cell receptor beta chains below, sequenced in a study of siplizumab effects on memory and regulatory T cells. TCRdb's copy holds only in-frame clones and misses some; the assay was immunoSEQ multiplex PCR. The sample yields roughly 82,000 clones, over 80% seen once. Sequencing was done on a sample of Tregs sorted from blood. These receptors were obtained from a human donor in good health.

V gene TRBV30 combines with J gene TRBJ1-4; tentatively, D is TRBD1 (5 bases). The CDR3 sequence is 14 residues long. The V end was cut by 0 bases, the J end by 7 bases, with 12 bases between. The germline V gene encodes CDR1 GTSNPN and CDR2 SVGIG (reference sequence). The CDR3 region is CAWSVWGSAEKLFF. The DNA for the CDR3 is TGTGCCTGGAGTGTATGGGGGTCGGCTGAAAAACTGTTTTTT.

This chain links TRBV29-1 with TRBJ1-2; the D is unclear. Trimming shortened V by 6 bases and J by 5 bases, and 25 bases separated the two germline ends. The CDR3 contains 16 residues. The germline gives CDR1 SQVTM, CDR2 ANQGSEA. This CDR3 is CSVIVVPGVGQYGYTF. The CDR3, as DNA: TGCAGCGTGATCGTGGTTCCTGGCGTAGGGCAATATGGCTACACCTTC.

The chain has TRBV4-1 and TRBJ1-2; D is perhaps TRBD1 (6 bases). This CDR3 is built from 16 residues. Germline V gives CDR1 MGHRA, CDR2 YSYEKL. V was cut by 2 bases and J by 1 base, with 14 bases left in between. Written as DNA, the CDR3 is TGCGCCAGCAGCCAACGGGGAGGACAGCTTAACTATGGCTACACCTTC. Translated, it gives CASSQRGGQLNYGYTF.

The chain uses TRBV18 and TRBJ1-1, with 9 bases matching TRBD1. Germline CDR1 reads KGHSH; CDR2 reads LQKENI. The CDR3 sequence is 13 residues long. The J segment lost 3 bases and the V segment lost 6 bases, leaving 2 bases of the junction unmatched. The DNA for the CDR3 is TGTGCCAGCTCCGGGACAGGGTACACTGAAGCTTTCTTT. It specifies CASSGTGYTEAFF.

The chain recombines TRBV27 with TRBJ2-7; 11 nucleotides agree with TRBD2. This CDR3 comprises 15 residues. After removal of 2 bases from V and 4 bases from J, the junction contained 4 bases not matched to a gene. Germline V CDR1 and CDR2: MNHEY, SMNVEV (reference sequence). In DNA, the CDR3 is TGTGCCAGCAGTTTACGACTAGCGGGGATTTACGAGCAGTACTTC. Translation: CASSLRLAGIYEQYF.

The chain is built from TRBV27 and TRBJ1-1; D not certain. Per the germline V gene, CDR1 is MNHEY and CDR2 is SMNVEV (reference sequence). The CDR3 is 17 amino acids. V was shortened by 10 bases and J by 4 bases, with 28 bases between the two germline ends. CDR3 in amino acids: CATRSWTDWTVGTEAFF. CDR3 DNA: TGTGCCACCAGATCTTGGACGGATTGGACGGTCGGCACTGAAGCTTTCTTT.

The chain is built from TRBV6-6 and TRBJ1-1, with D possibly matching TRBD1 (5 bases). Germline CDR1 reads MNHNY; CDR2 reads SVGAGI (reference sequence). This CDR3 is built from 11 residues. V lost 2 bases and J 7 bases, leaving 5 bases between the germline ends. The CDR3 reads CASSYQGEAFF. Written as DNA, the CDR3 is TGTGCCAGCAGTTACCAGGGTGAAGCTTTCTTT.

This chain links TRBV7-9 with TRBJ2-7, with D uncertain. V was pared by 6 bases and J by 1 base, with 13 bases between. Germline V gene sequence: CDR1 SEHNR, CDR2 FQNEAQ (reference sequence). The CDR3 length is 14 residues. Here the CDR3 reads CASSPSPGSYEQYF. CDR3 sequence (DNA): TGTGCCAGCAGTCCTTCCCCAGGTTCCTACGAGCAGTACTTC.